A selection of T cell receptor beta chains follows, all from one sample in a study of cytomegalovirus exposure and HLA in healthy donors. TCRdb's copy holds only in-frame clones and misses some; the assay was immunoSEQ multiplex PCR. The sample has around 60,000 clones, over 70% seen once. Sequencing used PBMCs. These receptors were collected from a man aged 50 to 59 in good health and CMV-seropositive. The CDR3 runs from the conserved cysteine through the conserved F or W. Each record gives: CDR3 length, V gene, clone size, D gene, J gene, CDR3 protein, CDR3 DNA. A D gene is named only where the DNA matches it firmly. For some rows the clone size is stated as once, few or many, or as a class when expanded; others skip it.

>17|TRBV6-1|NA|TRBD2|TRBJ2-1
CASSEAVLAASYNEQFF
TGTGCCAGCAGTGAAGCGGTCCTAGCGGCCTCCTACAATGAGCAGTTCTTC
>15|TRBV18|NA|TRBD2|TRBJ2-1
CASSPPSGIVGEQFF
TGTGCCAGCTCACCACCTAGCGGGATAGTAGGTGAGCAGTTCTTC
>15|TRBV5-1|NA|NA|TRBJ2-1
CASSLARGVVNEQFF
TGCGCCAGCAGCTTGGCCAGGGGGGTGGTCAATGAGCAGTTCTTC
>14|TRBV2|NA|TRBD1|TRBJ2-5
CASSRQGNQETQYF
TGTGCCAGTTCTAGACAGGGGAACCAAGAGACCCAGTACTTC
>16|TRBV4-3|NA|NA|TRBJ2-3
CASSLRSGQRTDTQYF
TGCGCCAGCAGCCTACGGTCTGGACAGCGCACAGATACGCAGTATTTT
>14|TRBV5-1|once|NA|TRBJ1-1
CASSVGPVNTEAFF
TGCGCCAGCAGCGTGGGGCCCGTAAACACTGAAGCTTTCTTT
>17|TRBV5-6|NA|NA|TRBJ2-6
CASSLTVGGSGANVLTF
TGTGCCAGCAGCCTTACAGTAGGGGGCTCTGGGGCCAACGTCCTGACTTTC
>14|TRBV2|NA|TRBD2|TRBJ2-5
CASSKRGAWETQYF
TGTGCCAGCAGTAAGCGGGGGGCATGGGAGACCCAGTACTTC
>16|TRBV5-1|few|TRBD1|TRBJ2-1
CASSLYRDREINEQFF
TGCGCCAGCAGCTTATACCGGGACAGGGAAATTAATGAGCAGTTCTTC
>15|TRBV27|NA|NA|TRBJ2-5
CASSLGAGFQEAQYF
TGTGCCAGCAGTTTGGGGGCAGGGTTCCAAGAGGCCCAGTACTTC
>14|TRBV2|NA|NA|TRBJ2-2
CASSETTNTGELFF
TGTGCCAGCAGTGAAACTACGAACACCGGGGAGCTGTTTTTT
>15|TRBV30|NA|TRBD1|TRBJ1-5
CAWSVGFTGGRSQHF
TGTGCCTGGAGTGTAGGCTTCACAGGGGGCAGGTCCCAGCATTTT
>15|TRBV27|NA|TRBD1|TRBJ2-1
CASSPGQGHYNEQFF
TGTGCCAGCAGTCCCGGACAGGGCCACTACAATGAGCAGTTCTTC
>14|TRBV6-6|few|TRBD1|TRBJ1-5
CASSLQQGHQPQHF
TGTGCCAGCAGCCTCCAACAGGGGCACCAGCCCCAGCATTTT
>15|TRBV4-3|once|TRBD1|TRBJ2-7
CASSQGQGATYEQYF
TGCGCCAGCAGCCAAGGTCAGGGGGCGACTTACGAGCAGTACTTC
>16|TRBV27|NA|TRBD1|TRBJ1-1
CASSSITRGRGTEAFF
TGTGCCAGCAGTTCGATCACCAGGGGGCGCGGCACTGAAGCTTTCTTT
>14|TRBV6-6|NA|TRBD1|TRBJ1-2
CASSPGQTNRGYTF
TGTGCCAGCAGTCCGGGACAGACCAATAGGGGCTACACCTTC